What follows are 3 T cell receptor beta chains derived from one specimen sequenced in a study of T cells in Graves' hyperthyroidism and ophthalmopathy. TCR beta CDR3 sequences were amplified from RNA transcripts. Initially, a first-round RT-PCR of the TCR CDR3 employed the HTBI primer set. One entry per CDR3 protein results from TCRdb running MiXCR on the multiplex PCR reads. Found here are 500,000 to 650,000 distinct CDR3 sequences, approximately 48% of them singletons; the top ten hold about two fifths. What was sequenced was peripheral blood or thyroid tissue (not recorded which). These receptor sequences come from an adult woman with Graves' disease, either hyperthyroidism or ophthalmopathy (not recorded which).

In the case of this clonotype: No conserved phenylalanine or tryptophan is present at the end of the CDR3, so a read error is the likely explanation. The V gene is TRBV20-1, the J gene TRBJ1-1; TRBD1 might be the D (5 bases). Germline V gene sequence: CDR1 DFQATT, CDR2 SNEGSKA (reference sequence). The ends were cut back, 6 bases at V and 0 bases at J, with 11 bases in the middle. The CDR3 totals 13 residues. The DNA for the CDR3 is TGCAGTGCGGGGACGGTGATGAACACTGAAGCTTTCCTT. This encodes CSAGTVMNTEAFL.

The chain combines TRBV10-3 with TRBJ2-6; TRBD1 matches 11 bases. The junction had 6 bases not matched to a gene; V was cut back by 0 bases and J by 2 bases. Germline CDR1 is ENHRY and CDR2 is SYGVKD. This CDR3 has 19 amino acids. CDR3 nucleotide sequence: TGTGCCATCAGTGAGTCGGACAGGGGGCAGGTACCTGGGGCCAACGTCCTGACTTTC. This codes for CAISESDRGQVPGANVLTF.

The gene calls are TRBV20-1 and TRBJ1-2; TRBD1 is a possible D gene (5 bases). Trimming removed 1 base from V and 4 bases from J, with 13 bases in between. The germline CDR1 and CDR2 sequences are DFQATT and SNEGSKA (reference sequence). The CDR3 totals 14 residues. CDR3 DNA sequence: TGCAGTGCTAGAGCGGGGGAAAGGGTCTATGGCTACACCTTC. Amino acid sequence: CSARAGERVYGYTF.